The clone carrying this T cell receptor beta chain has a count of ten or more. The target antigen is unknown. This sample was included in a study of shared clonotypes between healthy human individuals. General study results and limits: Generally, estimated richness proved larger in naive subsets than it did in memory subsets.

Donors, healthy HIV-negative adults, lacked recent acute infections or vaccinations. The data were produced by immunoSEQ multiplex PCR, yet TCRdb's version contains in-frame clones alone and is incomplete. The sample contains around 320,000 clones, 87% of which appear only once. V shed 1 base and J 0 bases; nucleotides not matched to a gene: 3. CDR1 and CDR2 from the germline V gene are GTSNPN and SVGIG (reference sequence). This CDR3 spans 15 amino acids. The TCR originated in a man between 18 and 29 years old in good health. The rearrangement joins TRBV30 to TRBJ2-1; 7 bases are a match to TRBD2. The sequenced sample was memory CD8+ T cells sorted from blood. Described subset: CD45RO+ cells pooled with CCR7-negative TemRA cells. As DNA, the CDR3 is TGTGCCTGGAGTGCCCTAGCGGACTCCTACAATGAGCAGTTCTTC. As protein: CAWSALADSYNEQFF.